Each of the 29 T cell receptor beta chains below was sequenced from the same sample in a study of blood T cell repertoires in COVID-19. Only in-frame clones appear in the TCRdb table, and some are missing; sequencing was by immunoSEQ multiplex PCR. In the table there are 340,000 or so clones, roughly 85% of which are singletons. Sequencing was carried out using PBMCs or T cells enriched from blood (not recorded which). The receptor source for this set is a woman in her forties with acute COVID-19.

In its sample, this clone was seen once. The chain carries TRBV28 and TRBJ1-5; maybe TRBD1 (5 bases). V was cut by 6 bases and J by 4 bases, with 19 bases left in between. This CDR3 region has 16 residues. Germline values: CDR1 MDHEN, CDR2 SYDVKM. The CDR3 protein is CASRTPAGPGNQPQHF. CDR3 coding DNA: TGTGCCAGCAGGACCCCGGCGGGGCCCGGGAATCAGCCCCAGCATTTT.

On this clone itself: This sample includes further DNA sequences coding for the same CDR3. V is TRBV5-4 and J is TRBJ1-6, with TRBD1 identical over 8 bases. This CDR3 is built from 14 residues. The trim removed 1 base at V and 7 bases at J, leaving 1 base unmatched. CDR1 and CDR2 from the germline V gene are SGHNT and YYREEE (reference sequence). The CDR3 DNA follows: TGTGCCAGCAGCTTGCAGGGGGCGAATTCACCCCTCCACTTT. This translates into CASSLQGANSPLHF.

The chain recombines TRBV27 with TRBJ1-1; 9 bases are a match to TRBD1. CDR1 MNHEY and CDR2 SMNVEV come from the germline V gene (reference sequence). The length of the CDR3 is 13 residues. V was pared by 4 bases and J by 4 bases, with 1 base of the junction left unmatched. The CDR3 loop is CASSSTGGTEAFF. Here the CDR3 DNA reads TGTGCCAGCAGTTCGACAGGGGGCACTGAAGCTTTCTTT.

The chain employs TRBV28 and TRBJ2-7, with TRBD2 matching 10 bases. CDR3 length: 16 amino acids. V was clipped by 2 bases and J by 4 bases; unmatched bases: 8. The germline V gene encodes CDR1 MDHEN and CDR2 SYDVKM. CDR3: CASSLLVLAGRYEQYF. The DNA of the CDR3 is TGTGCCAGCAGTTTACTGGTACTAGCGGGAAGGTACGAGCAGTACTTC.

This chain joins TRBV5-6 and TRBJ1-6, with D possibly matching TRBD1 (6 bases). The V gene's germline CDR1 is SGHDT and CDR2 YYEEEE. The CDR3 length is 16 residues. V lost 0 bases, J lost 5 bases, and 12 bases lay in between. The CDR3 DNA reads TGTGCCAGCAGCTTGGTTTCAGGGGAGAATAATTCACCCCTCCACTTT. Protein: CASSLVSGENNSPLHF.

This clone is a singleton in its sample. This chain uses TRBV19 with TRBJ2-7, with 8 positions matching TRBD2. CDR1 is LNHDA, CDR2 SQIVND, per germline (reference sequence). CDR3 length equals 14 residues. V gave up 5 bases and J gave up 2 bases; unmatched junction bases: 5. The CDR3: CASSFAGGAYEQYF. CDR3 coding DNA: TGTGCCAGTAGTTTTGCGGGGGGAGCCTACGAGCAGTACTTC.

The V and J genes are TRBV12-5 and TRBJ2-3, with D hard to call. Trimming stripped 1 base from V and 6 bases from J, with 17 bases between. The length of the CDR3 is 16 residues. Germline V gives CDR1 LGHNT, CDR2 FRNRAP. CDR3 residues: CASGLGAQPTMDTQYF. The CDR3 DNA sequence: TGTGCTAGTGGTTTGGGGGCCCAACCTACAATGGATACGCAGTATTTT.

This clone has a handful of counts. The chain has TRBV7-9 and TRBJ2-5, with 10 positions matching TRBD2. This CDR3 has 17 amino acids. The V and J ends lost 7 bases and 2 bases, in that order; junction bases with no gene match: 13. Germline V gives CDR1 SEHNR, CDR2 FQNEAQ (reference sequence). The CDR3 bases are TGTGCCAGCACCGGGGAAGAGCCGACTAGCGGGCAAGAGACCCAGTACTTC. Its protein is CASTGEEPTSGQETQYF.

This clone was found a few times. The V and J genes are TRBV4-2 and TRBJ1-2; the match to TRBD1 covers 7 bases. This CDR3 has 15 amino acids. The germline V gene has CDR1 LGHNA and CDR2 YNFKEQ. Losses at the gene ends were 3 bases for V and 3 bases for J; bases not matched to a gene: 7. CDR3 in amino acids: CASSQAGQLHYGYTF. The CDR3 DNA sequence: TGTGCCAGCAGCCAGGCGGGACAGCTCCACTATGGCTACACCTTC.

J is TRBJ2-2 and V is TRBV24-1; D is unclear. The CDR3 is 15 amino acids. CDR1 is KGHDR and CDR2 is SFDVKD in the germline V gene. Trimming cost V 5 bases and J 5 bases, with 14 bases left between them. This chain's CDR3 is CATSGESYSTGELFF. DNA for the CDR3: TGTGCCACCAGTGGCGAGAGCTATTCGACCGGGGAGCTGTTTTTT.

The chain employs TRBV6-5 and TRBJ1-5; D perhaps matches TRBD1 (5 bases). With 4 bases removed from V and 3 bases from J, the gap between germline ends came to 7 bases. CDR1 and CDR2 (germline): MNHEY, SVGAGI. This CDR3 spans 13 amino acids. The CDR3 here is CASSSGYNQPQHF. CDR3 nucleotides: TGTGCCAGCAGTTCAGGGTACAATCAGCCCCAGCATTTT.

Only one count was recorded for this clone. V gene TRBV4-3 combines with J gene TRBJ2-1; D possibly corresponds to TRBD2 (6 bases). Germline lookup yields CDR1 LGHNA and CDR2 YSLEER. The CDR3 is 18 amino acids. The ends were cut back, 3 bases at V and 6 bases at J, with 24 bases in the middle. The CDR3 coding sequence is TGCGCCAGCAGCCACAGGCTACGGACGGAGGGGCCGGTCAATGAGCAGTTCTTC. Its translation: CASSHRLRTEGPVNEQFF.

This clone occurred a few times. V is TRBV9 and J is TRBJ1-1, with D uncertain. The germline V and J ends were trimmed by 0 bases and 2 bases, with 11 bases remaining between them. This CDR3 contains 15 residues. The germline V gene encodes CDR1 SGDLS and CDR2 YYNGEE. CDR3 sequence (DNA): TGTGCCAGCAGCGTAGCTGGCCAGACAAACACTGAAGCTTTCTTT. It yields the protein CASSVAGQTNTEAFF.

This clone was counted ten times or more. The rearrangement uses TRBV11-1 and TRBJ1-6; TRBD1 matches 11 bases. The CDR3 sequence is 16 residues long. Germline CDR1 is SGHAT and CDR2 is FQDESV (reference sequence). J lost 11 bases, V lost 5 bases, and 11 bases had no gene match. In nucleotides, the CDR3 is TGTGCCAGCAGCCTGGGACAGGGGGTCAAGGGGGCACCCCTCCACTTT. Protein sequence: CASSLGQGVKGAPLHF.

CDR3 region: CATSRFSGQGTDGYTF. The CDR3 nucleotides are TGTGCCACCAGCAGATTCTCCGGACAGGGTACCGACGGCTACACCTTC. The V call is TRBV15, the J call TRBJ1-2, with TRBD1 identical over 8 bases. Unmatched junction bases numbered 13, after V lost 2 bases and J lost 8 bases. From germline, CDR1 is LNHNV and CDR2 YYDKDF (reference sequence). CDR3 length: 16 amino acids.

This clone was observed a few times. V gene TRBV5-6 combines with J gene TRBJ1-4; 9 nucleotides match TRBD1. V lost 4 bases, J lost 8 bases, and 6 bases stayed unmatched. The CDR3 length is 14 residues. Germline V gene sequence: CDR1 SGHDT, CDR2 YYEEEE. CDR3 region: CASSRTGVPEKLFF. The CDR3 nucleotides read TGTGCCAGCAGCCGGACAGGGGTTCCGGAAAAACTGTTTTTT.

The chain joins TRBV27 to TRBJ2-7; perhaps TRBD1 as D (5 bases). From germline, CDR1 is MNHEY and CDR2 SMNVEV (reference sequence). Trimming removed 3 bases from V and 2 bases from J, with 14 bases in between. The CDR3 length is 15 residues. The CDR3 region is CASSFGAGRAYEQYF. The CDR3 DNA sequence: TGTGCCAGCAGTTTTGGGGCAGGCCGAGCCTACGAGCAGTACTTC.

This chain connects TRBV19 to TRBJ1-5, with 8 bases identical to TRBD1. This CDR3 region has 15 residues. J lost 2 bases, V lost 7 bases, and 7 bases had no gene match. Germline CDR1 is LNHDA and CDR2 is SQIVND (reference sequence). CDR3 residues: CASMDRARGNQPQHF. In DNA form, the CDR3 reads TGTGCCAGTATGGACAGGGCCCGGGGCAATCAGCCCCAGCATTTT.

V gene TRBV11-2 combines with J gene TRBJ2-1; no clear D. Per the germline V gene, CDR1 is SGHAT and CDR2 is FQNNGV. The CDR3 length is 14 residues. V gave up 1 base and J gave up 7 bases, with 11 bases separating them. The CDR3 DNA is TGTGCCAGCAGCTTAGCTCTCGGGTGGAATGAGCAGTTCTTC. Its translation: CASSLALGWNEQFF.

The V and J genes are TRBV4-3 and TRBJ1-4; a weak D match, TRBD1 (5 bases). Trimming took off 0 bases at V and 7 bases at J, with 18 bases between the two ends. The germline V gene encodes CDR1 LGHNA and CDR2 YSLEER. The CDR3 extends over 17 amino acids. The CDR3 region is CASSQDPPGDFGEKLFF. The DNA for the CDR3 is TGCGCCAGCAGCCAAGATCCCCCGGGGGATTTCGGTGAAAAACTGTTTTTT.

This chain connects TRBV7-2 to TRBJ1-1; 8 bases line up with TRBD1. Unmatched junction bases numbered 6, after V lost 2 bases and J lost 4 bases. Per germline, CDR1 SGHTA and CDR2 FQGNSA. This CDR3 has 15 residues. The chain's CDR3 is CASSLSWTGLTEAFF. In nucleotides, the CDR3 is TGTGCCAGCAGCTTATCGTGGACAGGGCTCACTGAAGCTTTCTTT. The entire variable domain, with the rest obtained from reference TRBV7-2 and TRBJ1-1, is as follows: GAGVSQSPSNKVTEKGKDVELRCDPISGHTALYWYRQSLGQGLEFLIYFQGNSAPDKSGLPSDRFSAERTGGSVSTLTIQRTQQEDSAVYLCASSLSWTGLTEAFFGQGTRLTVV.

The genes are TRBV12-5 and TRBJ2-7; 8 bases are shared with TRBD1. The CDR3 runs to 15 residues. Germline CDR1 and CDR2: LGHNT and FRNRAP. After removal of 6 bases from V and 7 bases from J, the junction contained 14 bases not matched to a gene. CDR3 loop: CASGQDRGYYVEQYF. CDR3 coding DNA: TGTGCTAGTGGGCAAGACAGGGGATACTACGTGGAGCAGTACTTC.

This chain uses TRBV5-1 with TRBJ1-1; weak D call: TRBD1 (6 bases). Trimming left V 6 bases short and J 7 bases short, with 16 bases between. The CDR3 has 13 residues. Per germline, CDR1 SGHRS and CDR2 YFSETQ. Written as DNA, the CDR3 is TGCGCCAGCAAGGACAGCGACTATTTTGAAGCTTTCTTT. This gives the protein CASKDSDYFEAFF.

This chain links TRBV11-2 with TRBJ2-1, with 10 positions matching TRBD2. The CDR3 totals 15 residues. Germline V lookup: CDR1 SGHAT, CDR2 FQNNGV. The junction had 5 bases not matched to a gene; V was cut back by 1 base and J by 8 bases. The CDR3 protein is CASSLASGRPHEQFF. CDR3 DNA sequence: TGTGCCAGCAGCTTAGCTAGCGGGAGACCGCATGAGCAGTTCTTC.

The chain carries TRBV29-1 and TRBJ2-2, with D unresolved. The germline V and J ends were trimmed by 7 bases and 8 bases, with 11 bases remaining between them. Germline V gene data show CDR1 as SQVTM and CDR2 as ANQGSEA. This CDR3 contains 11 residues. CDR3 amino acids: CSARSTGELFF. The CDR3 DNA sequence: TGCAGCGCTCGATCTACTGGGGAGCTGTTTTTT.

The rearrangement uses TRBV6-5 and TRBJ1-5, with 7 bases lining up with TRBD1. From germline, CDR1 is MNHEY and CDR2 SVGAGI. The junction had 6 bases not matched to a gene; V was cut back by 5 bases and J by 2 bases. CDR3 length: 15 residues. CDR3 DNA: TGTGCCAGCAGTCAGACAGGGAATGGCAATCAGCCCCAGCATTTT. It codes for CASSQTGNGNQPQHF.

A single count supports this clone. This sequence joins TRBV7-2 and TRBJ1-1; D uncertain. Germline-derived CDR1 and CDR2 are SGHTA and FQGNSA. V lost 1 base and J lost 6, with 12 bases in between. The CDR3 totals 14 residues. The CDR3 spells CASSLGGINAEAFF. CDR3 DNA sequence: TGTGCCAGCAGCTTAGGAGGGATCAATGCTGAAGCTTTCTTT.

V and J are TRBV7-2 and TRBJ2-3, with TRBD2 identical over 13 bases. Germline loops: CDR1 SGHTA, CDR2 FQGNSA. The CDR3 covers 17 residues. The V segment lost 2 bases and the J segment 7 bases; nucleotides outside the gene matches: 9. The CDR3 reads CASSLQPPGLAGHTQYF. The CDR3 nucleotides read TGTGCCAGCAGCTTACAGCCCCCGGGACTAGCGGGACATACGCAGTATTTT.

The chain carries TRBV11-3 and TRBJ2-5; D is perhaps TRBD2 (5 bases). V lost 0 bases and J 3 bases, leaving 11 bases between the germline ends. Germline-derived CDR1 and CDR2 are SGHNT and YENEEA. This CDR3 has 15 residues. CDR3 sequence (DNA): TGTGCCAGCAGCTTAGACGGAGGTGAGGAAGAGACCCAGTACTTC. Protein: CASSLDGGEEETQYF.